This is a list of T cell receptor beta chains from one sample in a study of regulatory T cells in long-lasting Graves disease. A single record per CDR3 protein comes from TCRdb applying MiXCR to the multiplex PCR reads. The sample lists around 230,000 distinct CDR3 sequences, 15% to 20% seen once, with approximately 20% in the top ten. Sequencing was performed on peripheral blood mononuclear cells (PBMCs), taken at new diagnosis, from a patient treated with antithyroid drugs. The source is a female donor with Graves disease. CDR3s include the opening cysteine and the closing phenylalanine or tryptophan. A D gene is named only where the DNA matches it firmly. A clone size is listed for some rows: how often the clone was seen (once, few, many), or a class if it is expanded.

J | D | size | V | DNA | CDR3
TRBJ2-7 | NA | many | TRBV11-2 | TGTGCCAGCAGCTACAGTGGGGCCGAGCAGTACTTC | CASSYSGAEQYF
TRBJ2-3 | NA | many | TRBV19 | TGTGCCAGTAGTATTAGTGGCACCACCACAGATACGCAGTATTTT | CASSISGTTTDTQYF
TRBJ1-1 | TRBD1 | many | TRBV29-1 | TGCAGCGTTGAGTCCCCACAGGGGTTGAACACTGAAGCTTTCTTT | CSVESPQGLNTEAFF
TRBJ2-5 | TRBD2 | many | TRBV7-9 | TGTGCCAGCAGCTTAATAGCGGGCCAAGAGACCCAGTACTTC | CASSLIAGQETQYF
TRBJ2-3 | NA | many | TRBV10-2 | TGCGCCAGCAGTGGTATTAGCGTTAAAGGGTCAGATACGCAGTATTTT | CASSGISVKGSDTQYF
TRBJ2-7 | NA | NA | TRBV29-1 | TGCAGCATTTCGCCCTCACAGTACGAGCAGTACTTC | CSISPSQYEQYF
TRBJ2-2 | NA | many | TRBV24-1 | TGTGCCACCAGTGACCCTGATATGACGGACACCGGGGAGCTGTTTTTT | CATSDPDMTDTGELFF
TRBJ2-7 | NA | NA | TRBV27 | TGTGCCAGCAGTTTATCTGGGACTCTGGGGGGAGCTCCCTACAAGCAGTACTTC | CASSLSGTLGGAPYKQYF
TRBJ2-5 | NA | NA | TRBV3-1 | TGTGCCAGCAGCCAAGTATTAGAGACCCAGTACTTC | CASSQVLETQYF
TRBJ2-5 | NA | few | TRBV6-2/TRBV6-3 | TGTGCCAGCAGTTTATACCAGGAGGAGACCCAGTACTTC | CASSLYQEETQYF
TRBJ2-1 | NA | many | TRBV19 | TGTGCCAGTAGCCGCAGAAGTCGGCCTCACAATGAGCAGTTCTTC | CASSRRSRPHNEQFF
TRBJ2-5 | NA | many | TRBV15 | TGTGCCACCGGGCGGGAGACCCAGTACTTC | CATGRETQYF
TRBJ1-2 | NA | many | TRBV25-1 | TGTGCCAGCAGCTGGGACGGGTCTAACTATGGCTACACCTTC | CASSWDGSNYGYTF
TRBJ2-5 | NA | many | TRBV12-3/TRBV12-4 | TGTGCCAGCAGTTTTTCCTGGGACGGGAGTGGTTGGGACCAAGAGACCCAGTACTTC | CASSFSWDGSGWDQETQYF
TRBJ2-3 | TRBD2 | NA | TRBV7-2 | TGTGCCAGCAGCTACCAGCCGAGCGGGAGGGTCGCAGATACGCAGTATTTT | CASSYQPSGRVADTQYF
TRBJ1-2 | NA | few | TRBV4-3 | TGCGCCAGCAGCCAAGCAGTCAGGGGTGGCTATGGCTACACCTTC | CASSQAVRGGYGYTF
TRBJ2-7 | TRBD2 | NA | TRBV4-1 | TGCGCCAGCAGCCAGGAGACTAGCGGGAGGGCCGGGTACGAGCAGTACTTT | CASSQETSGRAGYEQYF
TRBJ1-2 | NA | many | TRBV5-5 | TGTGCCAGCAGTTTAGGGGGGCGCGGTGGCTACACCTTC | CASSLGGRGGYTF
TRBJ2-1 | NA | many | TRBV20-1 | TGCAGTGCTAGCCTTACAGGTATGGGTGAGCAGTTCTTC | CSASLTGMGEQFF
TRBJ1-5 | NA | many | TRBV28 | TGTGCCAGCAGACCAACAGGATCCCAGCCCCAGCATTTT | CASRPTGSQPQHF
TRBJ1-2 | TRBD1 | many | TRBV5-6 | TGTGCCAGCAGCGAGACAGGGGCTCTAAGGGATGGCTACACCTTC | CASSETGALRDGYTF
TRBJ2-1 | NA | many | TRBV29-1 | TGCAGCGTTGAGACCCAGGACAGCTACAATGAGCAGTTCTTC | CSVETQDSYNEQFF
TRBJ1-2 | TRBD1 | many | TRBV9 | TGTGCCAGCAGCGCGGGACAGTTAAACTATGGCTACACCTTC | CASSAGQLNYGYTF
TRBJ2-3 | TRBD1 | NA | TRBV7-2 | TGTGCCAGCAGCCCTCCAGGGGGAACGGATACGCAGTATTTT | CASSPPGGTDTQYF
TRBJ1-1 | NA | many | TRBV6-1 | TGTGCCAGCAGTGAAGCGCTTCTGGACCCTGAAGCTTTCTTT | CASSEALLDPEAFF
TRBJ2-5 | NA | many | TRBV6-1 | TGTGCCAGCACCGGGACGAACCAAGAGACCCAGTACTTC | CASTGTNQETQYF
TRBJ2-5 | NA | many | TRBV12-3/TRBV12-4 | TGTGCCAGCAGTTTTCTTATCGTGGCGGGAAGGGAGGAAGAGACCCAGTACTTC | CASSFLIVAGREEETQYF
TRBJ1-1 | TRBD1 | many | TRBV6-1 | TGTGCCAGCGCGAGACAGGGGGCCACTGAAGCTTTCTTT | CASARQGATEAFF
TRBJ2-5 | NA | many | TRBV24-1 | TGTGCCACCAGTGGCTCTTCGTACCAAGAGACCCAGTACTTC | CATSGSSYQETQYF
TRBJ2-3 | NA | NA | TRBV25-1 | TGTGCCAGCCGAGGTTGGGGCTCCGATACGCAGTATTTT | CASRGWGSDTQYF